Listed below are T cell receptor beta chains from one sample, sequenced in a study of blood T cell repertoires in COVID-19. TCRdb's table, derived via immunoSEQ multiplex PCR, lists solely in-frame clones and lacks some. Here the sample spans 250,000 to 350,000 clones, approximately 83% being singletons. The sequencing input was peripheral blood. These receptors all come from a woman aged 30 to 39 who had recovered from COVID-19. CDR3s include the opening cysteine and the closing phenylalanine or tryptophan. D genes are given only for firm matches. Some rows have no size entry. The others give once, few or many, or a class for an expanded clone.

J gene	D gene	V gene	clone size	CDR3 DNA	CDR3 protein
TRBJ2-1	TRBD2	TRBV29-1	NA	TGCAGCGTCATAGCGGGAGGGCGCCACAATGAGCAGTTCTTC	CSVIAGGRHNEQFF
TRBJ2-7	NA	TRBV5-1	NA	TGCGCCAGCAGCTTGAGGTTAGCGGTTGACGAGCAGTACTTC	CASSLRLAVDEQYF
TRBJ2-3	TRBD2	TRBV7-2	NA	TGTGCCAGCAGCTTACGGGGGAGGGCCCCCACAGATACGCAGTATTTT	CASSLRGRAPTDTQYF
TRBJ1-4	TRBD1	TRBV7-2	NA	TGTGCCAGCAGCTACGGACAGGGCGGTAGTGAAAAACTGTTTTTT	CASSYGQGGSEKLFF
TRBJ2-3	TRBD2	TRBV4-2	once	TGTGCCAGCAGCGAAATGCGTAGCGGGGGGCGCGTTCACACAGATACGCAGTATTTT	CASSEMRSGGRVHTDTQYF
TRBJ2-1	NA	TRBV7-9	few	TGTGCCAGCAGCCCTCAGGGGAAAAGGGGGTCTCGGGTTTACAATGAGCAGTTCTTC	CASSPQGKRGSRVYNEQFF
TRBJ2-1	TRBD2	TRBV24-1	NA	TGTGCCACCAGTGGTGGGGGCGGGAGGAGGGACAATGAGCAGTTCTTC	CATSGGGGRRDNEQFF
TRBJ1-1	NA	TRBV9	NA	TGTGCCAGCAGCGTCGCACACATGAACACTGAAGCTTTCTTT	CASSVAHMNTEAFF
TRBJ2-7	TRBD1	TRBV11-2	NA	TGTGCCAGCAGCCCAGACGGGACAGGATCCTACGAGCAGTACTTC	CASSPDGTGSYEQYF
TRBJ2-3	NA	TRBV2	NA	TGTGCCAGCAGGCCGGGAGCAGATACGCAGTATTTT	CASRPGADTQYF
TRBJ2-7	TRBD2	TRBV5-1	NA	TGCGCCAGCAGCTTGGGACGGGGAGGTAGCGGGAGGGCCCTTTCCTACGAGCAGTACTTC	CASSLGRGGSGRALSYEQYF